The T cell receptor (beta chain) described here comes from a study of T cell responses to AZD1222 COVID-19 vaccine. Notes on the study in general: CD4 TCRs covered the whole spike, strongest at regions 160-218 and 743-854. Nearly half of unique spike-specific TCRs reportedly avoided B.1.351 and B.1.1.7 mutated regions. Among AZD1222 vaccinees, only 5 to 7 were seropositive at baseline. Donors were chiefly white British, with a greater number of females, and clonal diversity was perhaps underestimated.

Of note for this clone: No antigen is known for it.

Sequencing used immunoSEQ multiplex PCR; TCRdb keeps in-frame clones, though not all of them. The sample lists about 84,000 clones; roughly nine tenths were seen once. The sequencing here drew on peripheral blood, taken on day 0 of AZD1222 vaccination. The clonotype was recovered from an adult in good health.

CDR3 DNA: TGTGCCAGTAGTATACTCCAGGGCTATGGCTACACCTTC. Encoded protein: CASSILQGYGYTF. This chain links TRBV19 with TRBJ1-2; possible D gene TRBD1, 5 bases. The CDR3 totals 13 residues. Trimming took off 2 bases at V and 4 bases at J, with 8 bases between the two ends. Germline assignment: CDR1 LNHDA and CDR2 SQIVND (reference sequence).